This T cell receptor beta chain emerged from a study of spatial heterogeneity in lung cancer. This sample's time point: sample taken at primary tumor resection. The input material, whole RNA from tumor, nontumor lung or frozen PBMC, was sequenced unsorted. The cohort: 70 to 85 early-stage, untreated non-small cell lung cancer patients. The CDR3 totals 14 residues. Between the trimmed V and J ends, which lost 3 bases and 0 bases, there was a span of 8 bases. One entry per CDR3 protein, called by TCRdb with MiXCR from the 5' RACE reads. Of 90,000 to 95,000 distinct CDR3 sequences listed, 10% to 15% are singletons.

This clonotype originated in a male donor with early-stage non-small cell lung cancer. Sample: PBMCs, taken at surgery. The V gene is TRBV12-3 or TRBV12-4, the J gene TRBJ1-1, with D possibly matching TRBD1 (5 bases). The DNA for the CDR3 is TGTGCCAGCAGTTTGAGGGGAGTGAACACTGAAGCTTTCTTT. Its protein is CASSLRGVNTEAFF.